What follows are 10 T cell receptor beta chains derived from one specimen sequenced in a study of blood T cell repertoires in COVID-19. Method: immunoSEQ multiplex PCR; TCRdb's copy keeps in-frame clones and lacks some. The sample has roughly 50,000 clones; 80% to 85% are singletons. Sequencing was performed on peripheral blood. These receptors were taken from an elderly woman with acute or convalescent COVID-19.

The genes are TRBV7-8 and TRBJ2-7, with D possibly TRBD2 on 5 matching bases. Germline V gene lookup returns CDR1 SGHVS and CDR2 FQNEAQ. The CDR3 loop spans 13 amino acids. V was trimmed by 3 bases and J by 5 bases, leaving 11 bases between them. As DNA, the CDR3 is TGTGCCAGCAGCTTCGGGGTACGGAACGAGCAGTACTTC. The encoded protein is CASSFGVRNEQYF. Variable domain in full (rest from reference TRBV7-8 and TRBJ2-7): GAGVSQSPRYKVAKRGQDVALRCDPISGHVSLFWYQQALGQGPEFLTYFQNEAQLDKSGLPSDRFFAERPEGSVSTLKIQRTQQEDSAVYLCASSFGVRNEQYFGPGTRLTVT.

This clone showed up just a few times. The V and J genes are TRBV6-6 and TRBJ1-2; possible D gene TRBD1, 6 bases. The CDR3 totals 13 residues. V shed 11 bases and J shed 4 bases, with 17 bases lying between them. Germline lookup yields CDR1 MNHNY and CDR2 SVGAGI (reference sequence). This CDR3 reads CASWGGLGYGYTF. The CDR3 DNA follows: TGTGCCTCCTGGGGGGGGCTCGGCTATGGCTACACCTTC.

The V gene is TRBV25-1, the J gene TRBJ1-2; D ambiguous. There are 13 residues in the CDR3. With 5 bases removed from V and 6 bases from J, the gap between germline ends came to 13 bases. CDR1 and CDR2 (germline): MGHDK, SYGVNS. CDR3 DNA: TGTGCCAGCAGTTACGGGATCGAGGATGGCTACACCTTC. Translating gives CASSYGIEDGYTF.

CDR3 amino acids: CASSTDRGEKLFF. DNA of the CDR3: TGCGCCAGCAGCACGGACAGGGGTGAAAAACTGTTTTTT. The chain couples TRBV5-1 to TRBJ1-4, with 9 nucleotides matching TRBD1. J gave up 7 bases and V 4 bases, and 2 bases lay outside the gene matches. In germline, CDR1 is SGHRS, CDR2 YFSETQ. CDR3 size: 13 residues.

This chain connects TRBV5-1 to TRBJ1-5, with TRBD1 matching over 7 bases. V trimming: 4 bases; J trimming: 0 bases; junction bases outside the gene matches: 7. CDR3 length: 16 amino acids. CDR1 is SGHRS and CDR2 is YFSETQ in the germline V gene. The CDR3 DNA reads TGCGCCAGCAGCCCCGGGACAGACTTTAGCAATCAGCCCCAGCATTTT. It is translated as CASSPGTDFSNQPQHF.

Concerning this clone: The same CDR3 can be traced to other DNA sequences in this sample. CDR3 sequence: CASSVGTGGFYGYTF. The CDR3 DNA reads as TGTGCCAGCAGCGTAGGAACAGGGGGTTTCTATGGCTACACCTTC. The V and J genes are TRBV9 and TRBJ1-2, with 8 bases that match TRBD1. CDR3 length: 15 amino acids. CDR1 and CDR2 (germline): SGDLS, YYNGEE. With 0 bases clipped from V and 4 bases from J, the junction kept 5 bases outside the gene matches. Full variable domain (missing parts from reference TRBV9 and TRBJ1-2): DSGVTQTPKHLITATGQRVTLRCSPRSGDLSVYWYQQSLDQGLQFLIQYYNGEERAKGNILERFSAQQFPDLHSELNLSSLELGDSALYFCASSVGTGGFYGYTFGSGTRLTVV.

This chain uses TRBV6-5 with TRBJ1-4; 7 nucleotides line up with TRBD1. The CDR3 consists of 14 residues. CDR1 and CDR2 from the germline V gene are MNHEY and SVGAGI. V lost 6 bases and J lost 6; bases outside the gene matches: 7. The CDR3, as DNA: TGTGCCAGCAGCGACAGGGCTGGGCATGAAAAACTGTTTTTT. Its protein product is CASSDRAGHEKLFF.

This clone was recorded once. CDR3 loop: CASSDGGSSYNSPLHF. CDR3 coding DNA: TGCGCCAGCAGCGACGGCGGCAGCTCCTATAATTCACCCCTCCACTTT. This sequence joins TRBV5-1 and TRBJ1-6; no clear D gene. The CDR3 contains 16 residues. V was pared by 4 bases and J by 0 bases, with 11 bases between. CDR1 SGHRS and CDR2 YFSETQ come from the germline V gene.

This chain connects TRBV19 to TRBJ1-1, with TRBD1 matching 7 bases. The CDR3 has 13 amino acids. The germline V gene encodes CDR1 LNHDA and CDR2 SQIVND (reference sequence). Losses at the gene ends were 8 bases for V and 4 bases for J; bases not matched to a gene: 7. CDR3 sequence (DNA): TGTGCCAGTCTCCACAACAGGGGCACTGAAGCTTTCTTT. Amino acids: CASLHNRGTEAFF.

This chain connects TRBV10-3 to TRBJ1-2, with TRBD1 identical over 10 bases. The length of the CDR3 is 12 residues. Germline V CDR1 and CDR2: ENHRY, SYGVKD. With 6 bases clipped from V and 8 bases from J, the junction kept 3 bases outside the gene matches. CDR3: CAIRGTGVGYTF. CDR3 DNA: TGTGCCATCAGGGGGACAGGGGTCGGCTACACCTTC.